This T cell receptor (beta chain) is from a study of CD8+CD57+ T cells in acquired aplastic anemia. The study profiled TCR beta VDJ and CDR3 using genomic DNA as template. TCRdb fed the reads into MiXCR, producing one record per CDR3 protein. This table has roughly 280,000 distinct CDR3 sequences, under 60% appearing once. Patients included in sequencing had previously demonstrated CD8+CD57+ cell expansion by flow cytometry. Every patient presented with severe acquired aplastic anemia. Sequenced sample: sorted CD4+, CD8+, or CD8+CD57+ T cells (not recorded which) from PBMCs. The source of this sequence is a human donor with aplastic anemia.

The CDR3 reads CASSGGQGAGTDTQYF. In DNA, the CDR3 is TGCGCCAGCAGCGGAGGTCAAGGGGCCGGGACAGATACGCAGTATTTT. The rearrangement joins TRBV5-1 to TRBJ2-3; D assignment may be TRBD1 or TRBD2 (5 bases each). The CDR3 is 16 residues long. V was shortened by 4 bases and J by 3 bases, with 18 bases between the two germline ends. Germline V gene data show CDR1 as SGHRS and CDR2 as YFSETQ. The complete variable domain, with remaining parts taken from reference TRBV5-1 and TRBJ2-3, reads KAGVTQTPRYLIKTRGQQVTLSCSPISGHRSVSWYQQTPGQGLQFLFEYFSETQRNKGNFPGRFSGRQFSNSRSEMNVSTLELGDSALYLCASSGGQGAGTDTQYFGPGTRLTVL.